These 21 T cell receptor beta chains came from one sample sequenced in a study of blood T cell repertoires in COVID-19 (dated by TCRdb to 2018 to 2020). Library preparation employed the immunoSEQ multiplex PCR assay. TCRdb took this table from immuneACCESS and kept in-frame rearrangements with V and J called. Such tables lack part of the clones; where checked against another copy, unresolved V genes explain under half of the gap, and the rest is unexplained. This sample gives around 300,000 clones in total; less than 90% of them show up just once. Clones ranked in the top ten supply roughly 14% of the sample. Specimen: peripheral blood. The receptor source for this set is a woman between 70 and 85 years old with COVID-19, enrolled during active disease.

At least ten counts were recorded for this clone. This chain uses TRBV27 with TRBJ1-4; D might be TRBD1 (6 bases). The CDR3 sequence is 17 residues long. Per germline, CDR1 MNHEY and CDR2 SMNVEV (reference sequence). Between the trimmed V and J ends, which lost 0 bases and 6 bases, there was a span of 17 bases. This CDR3 is CASSLSYPGVFDEKLFF. The DNA of the CDR3 is TGTGCCAGCAGTTTATCCTACCCAGGGGTATTTGATGAAAAACTGTTTTTT.

The chain combines TRBV5-1 with TRBJ1-1; 8 bases are shared with TRBD1. Germline CDR1 and CDR2: SGHRS and YFSETQ. The CDR3 is made up of 17 amino acids. V lost 4 bases and J lost 4; bases outside the gene matches: 15. The CDR3 is CASSGPGQENGGTEAFF. As DNA, the CDR3 is TGCGCCAGCAGCGGGCCGGGACAGGAAAACGGGGGCACTGAAGCTTTCTTT.

The chain uses TRBV11-2 and TRBJ2-7, with 8 bases fitting TRBD2. Trimming removed 9 bases from V and 4 bases from J; junction bases left unmatched: 11. Germline assignment: CDR1 SGHAT and CDR2 FQNNGV. This CDR3 spans 14 amino acids. The CDR3 nucleotides are TGTGCCAGTACCCGTAGCCGGGGGGGATACGAGCAGTACTTC. Translated: CASTRSRGGYEQYF.

V usage is TRBV19 and J usage is TRBJ1-1; 8 bases map to TRBD1. This CDR3 has 15 amino acids. Germline-derived CDR1 and CDR2 are LNHDA and SQIVND (reference sequence). Trimming at V came to 1 base and at J to 3 bases, leaving 4 bases not matched to a gene. Written as DNA, the CDR3 is TGTGCCAGTAGTATAGCGGGACAGGTATACACTGAAGCTTTCTTT. Protein sequence: CASSIAGQVYTEAFF.

This rearrangement joins TRBV19 to TRBJ2-2; maybe TRBD2 (5 bases). Trimming cost V 5 bases and J 6 bases, with 7 bases left between them. Germline CDR1 and CDR2: LNHDA and SQIVND (reference sequence). The CDR3 contains 12 residues. The CDR3 protein is CASSRGSGELFF. In DNA form, the CDR3 reads TGTGCCAGTAGTCGGGGATCCGGGGAGCTGTTTTTT.

This clone was recorded only once. The chain employs TRBV30 and TRBJ1-2, with a weak D call TRBD1 (5 bases). CDR1 is GTSNPN and CDR2 is SVGIG in the germline V gene (reference sequence). Trimming left V 3 bases short and J 6 bases short, with 14 bases between. The CDR3 covers 13 residues. The CDR3 coding sequence is TGTGCCTGGAGAGTCCACGGGGGAGATGGCTACACCTTC. Translated, it gives CAWRVHGGDGYTF. Combining the CDR3 with reference TRBV30 and TRBJ1-2 gives the whole variable domain SQTIHQWPATLVQPVGSPLSLECTVEGTSNPNLYWYRQAAGRGLQLLFYSVGIGQISSEVPQNLSASRPQDRQFILSSKKLLLSDSGFYLCAWRVHGGDGYTFGSGTRLTVV.

V and J are TRBV27 and TRBJ2-7, with D uncertain. The V end was cut by 6 bases, the J end by 5 bases, with 11 bases between. CDR1 MNHEY and CDR2 SMNVEV come from the germline V gene (reference sequence). The CDR3 extends over 12 amino acids. The CDR3 coding sequence is TGTGCCAGCAGGGTTGGTGGAGACGAGCAGTACTTC. This translates into CASRVGGDEQYF.

The chain is built from TRBV5-1 and TRBJ2-7; D is unclear. The CDR3 sequence is 14 residues long. Germline lookup yields CDR1 SGHRS and CDR2 YFSETQ. Trimming removed 1 base from V and 2 bases from J, with 10 bases in between. The CDR3 reads CASSLHSLTYEQYF. The CDR3 DNA reads TGCGCCAGCAGCTTGCACAGTTTAACCTACGAGCAGTACTTC.

The sample holds a few counts of this clone. This chain uses TRBV7-7 with TRBJ2-5; 12 bases agree with TRBD2. CDR1 and CDR2 (germline): SSHAT, FNYEAQ (reference sequence). This CDR3 has 16 residues. V gave up 5 bases and J gave up 0 bases; unmatched junction bases: 4. The CDR3 reads CASSRTSGDYQETQYF. The CDR3 DNA is TGTGCCAGCAGCAGGACTAGCGGGGATTACCAAGAGACCCAGTACTTC.

This chain connects TRBV11-2 to TRBJ1-4, with 7 bases identical to TRBD1. After removal of 2 bases from V and 7 bases from J, the junction contained 10 bases not matched to a gene. The CDR3 loop spans 16 amino acids. Germline V lookup: CDR1 SGHAT, CDR2 FQNNGV. The CDR3 region is CASSLSRQGPREKLFF. The DNA for the CDR3 is TGTGCCAGCAGCTTATCCCGACAGGGACCGCGTGAAAAACTGTTTTTT.

CDR3 in amino acids: CASSSSGDYGYTF. The CDR3 nucleotides are TGTGCCAGCAGCTCGTCAGGGGATTATGGCTACACCTTC. The genes are TRBV7-2 and TRBJ1-2; possible D gene TRBD1, 6 bases. This CDR3 is 13 amino acids long. Per the germline V gene, CDR1 is SGHTA and CDR2 is FQGNSA. Trimming took 4 bases from V and 5 from J, leaving 11 bases between them.

The rearrangement uses TRBV13 and TRBJ1-2; no reliable D call. This CDR3 region has 13 residues. Between the trimmed V and J ends, which lost 4 bases and 8 bases, there was a span of 14 bases. Germline V gene lookup returns CDR1 PRHDT and CDR2 FYEKMQ (reference sequence). This CDR3 is CASSSGRSGGYTF. CDR3 sequence (DNA): TGTGCCAGCAGCTCCGGGCGAAGCGGGGGCTACACCTTC.

This rearrangement joins TRBV30 to TRBJ1-2, with 8 bases fitting TRBD1. The V and J ends lost 4 bases and 5 bases, in that order; junction bases with no gene match: 9. Germline CDR1 is GTSNPN and CDR2 is SVGIG (reference sequence). The CDR3 totals 14 residues. CDR3 DNA sequence: TGTGCCTGGACAACCGGGACAGGACATTATGGCTACACCTTC. Amino acids: CAWTTGTGHYGYTF.

The chain employs TRBV5-1 and TRBJ2-7; D is possibly TRBD1 (6 bases). The CDR3 is 14 residues long. Trimming took 3 bases from V and 2 from J, leaving 12 bases between them. The germline V gene encodes CDR1 SGHRS and CDR2 YFSETQ. This CDR3 reads CASSSWDNPYEQYF. The CDR3 coding sequence is TGCGCCAGCAGCTCATGGGACAATCCCTACGAGCAGTACTTC.

The chain links TRBV4-3 to TRBJ2-7; a weak D match, TRBD2 (7 bases). The V gene lost 3 bases and the J gene lost 5 bases, with 26 bases spanning the gap. In germline, CDR1 is LGHNA, CDR2 YSLEER. The CDR3 has 18 residues. DNA of the CDR3: TGCGCCAGCAGCCAGGGGGGGCGCGGTTGGGGTTTTGGCGACGAGCAGTACTTC. Protein product: CASSQGGRGWGFGDEQYF.

The rearrangement joins TRBV7-3 to TRBJ2-3; 8 bases fit TRBD2. Germline CDR1 SGHTA, CDR2 FQGTGA. V shed 5 bases, J shed 3 bases, and the junction held 10 bases outside the gene matches. This CDR3 spans 16 amino acids. The CDR3 loop reads CASSLASGGATDTQYF. The CDR3 DNA sequence: TGTGCCAGCAGCCTTGCAAGCGGGGGCGCAACAGATACGCAGTATTTT.

This chain uses TRBV28 with TRBJ1-2; no clear D gene. The CDR3 runs 14 residues. Germline V lookup: CDR1 MDHEN, CDR2 SYDVKM. Trimming cost V 3 bases and J 3 bases, with 11 bases left between them. The CDR3 region has the DNA TGTGCCAGCAGTTTGATTGAGGGCCACTATGGCTACACCTTC. It codes for CASSLIEGHYGYTF.

The chain has TRBV10-3 and TRBJ2-3; no clear D gene. CDR1 and CDR2 from the germline V gene are ENHRY and SYGVKD. Trimming pared 0 bases from V and 6 bases from J, leaving 10 bases between. The CDR3 runs to 14 residues. The CDR3 spells CAISESRFSDTQYF. In DNA form, the CDR3 reads TGTGCCATCAGTGAGTCCAGGTTTTCGGATACGCAGTATTTT.

This rearrangement joins TRBV10-1 to TRBJ2-5; TRBD1 aligns across 9 bases. Germline assignment: CDR1 WNHNN and CDR2 SYGVQD (reference sequence). J gave up 4 bases and V 9 bases, and 15 bases lay outside the gene matches. CDR3 size: 16 residues. Here the CDR3 reads CARWLRCGQGSETQYF. Written as DNA, the CDR3 is TGCGCCAGGTGGCTTAGATGTGGACAGGGGTCAGAGACCCAGTACTTC.

The rearrangement uses TRBV27 and TRBJ2-7; 12 nucleotides line up with TRBD1. The CDR3 consists of 17 residues. Germline trimming cut 6 bases from V and 4 bases from J; bases unmatched to any gene: 13. Per the germline V gene, CDR1 is MNHEY and CDR2 is SMNVEV (reference sequence). CDR3 sequence: CASSLRGQGASYYEQYF. The CDR3, as DNA: TGTGCCAGCAGCCTAAGGGGACAGGGGGCCAGCTATTACGAGCAGTACTTC.

This clone was picked up a small number of times. The V call is TRBV21-1, the J call TRBJ1-5; TRBD1, the table's D call, was not compared with the DNA. TRBV21-1 corresponds to a pseudogene. This CDR3 comprises 13 residues. CDR3: CASSKSRGQPQHF. The CDR3 DNA follows: TGTGCCAGCAGCAAATCCAGGGGTCAGCCCCAGCATTTT.